This T cell receptor beta chain emerged from a study of shared clonotypes between healthy human individuals. Overall study context: Three plates were used per donor for CD4 naive, three for CD4 memory, two for CD8 naive and one for CD8 memory. Study conclusions and caveats: Even with large depth, rarefaction showed that sorted-subset sequencing was incomplete. Naive subsets usually exceeded memory subsets in estimated richness.

Sorted-subset replicate PCRs used approximately 180 ng of genomic DNA. This amount corresponded to 30,000 to 35,000 T cell genomes. Produced via immunoSEQ multiplex PCR; TCRdb's table is partial and in-frame only. The sample has a few million clones; more than 90% are singletons. For this clone: Its antigen is still unknown.

CDR3 size: 14 residues. V shed 1 base, J shed 6 bases, and the junction held 3 bases outside the gene matches. The germline V gene encodes CDR1 SGHDT and CDR2 YYEEEE. Source material: naive CD4+ T cells sorted from blood. The subset here: CD45RA+ positively selected. V usage is TRBV5-6 and J usage is TRBJ2-4; 8 nucleotides agree with TRBD1. The origin of this receptor is a young man in good health. The CDR3 loop reads CASSLTGQGNIQYF. The CDR3 coding sequence is TGTGCCAGCAGCTTGACTGGACAGGGAAACATTCAGTACTTC.